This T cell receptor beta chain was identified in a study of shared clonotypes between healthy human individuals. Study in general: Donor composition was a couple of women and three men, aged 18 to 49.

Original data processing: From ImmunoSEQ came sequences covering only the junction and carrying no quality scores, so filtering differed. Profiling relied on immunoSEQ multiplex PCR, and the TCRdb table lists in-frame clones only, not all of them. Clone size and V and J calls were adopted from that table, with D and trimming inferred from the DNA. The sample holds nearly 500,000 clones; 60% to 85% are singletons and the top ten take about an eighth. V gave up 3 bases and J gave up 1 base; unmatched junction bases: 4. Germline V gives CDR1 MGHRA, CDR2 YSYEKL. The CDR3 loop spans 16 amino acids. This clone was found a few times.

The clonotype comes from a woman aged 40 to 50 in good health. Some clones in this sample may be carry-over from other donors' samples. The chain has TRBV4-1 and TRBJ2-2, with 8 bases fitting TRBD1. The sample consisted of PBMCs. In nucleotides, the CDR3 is TGCGCCAGCAGCCAGTACGGGACAGGGAACACCGGGGAGCTGTTTTTT. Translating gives CASSQYGTGNTGELFF.